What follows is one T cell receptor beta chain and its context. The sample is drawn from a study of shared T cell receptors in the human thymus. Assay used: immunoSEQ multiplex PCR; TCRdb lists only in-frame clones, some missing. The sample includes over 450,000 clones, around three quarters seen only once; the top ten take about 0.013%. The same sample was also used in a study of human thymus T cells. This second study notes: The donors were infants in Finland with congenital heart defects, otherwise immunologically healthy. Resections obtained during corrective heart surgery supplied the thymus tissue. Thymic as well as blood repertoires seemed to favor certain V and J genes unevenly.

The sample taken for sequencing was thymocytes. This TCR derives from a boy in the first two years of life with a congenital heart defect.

Here the CDR3 reads CASNAYGTGYEQYF. In nucleotides, the CDR3 is TGTGCCAGCAATGCATACGGGACAGGTTACGAGCAGTACTTC. The V and J genes are TRBV2 and TRBJ2-7; TRBD1 matches at 8 bases. Germline V CDR1 and CDR2: SNHLY, FYNNEI. The CDR3 sequence is 14 residues long. V shed 7 bases, J shed 4 bases, and the junction held 9 bases outside the gene matches.